The 4 T cell receptor beta chains below were found in one sample sequenced in a study of T-cell reconstitution after alpha-beta-depleted transplantation in children. During its preparation, the TCRbeta library received unique molecular identifiers. TCRdb analysed the PCR reads with MiXCR anew, one entry per CDR3 protein. The sample includes about 290,000 distinct CDR3 sequences, around 9.1% seen only once; the top ten take roughly 7.1%. Sequencing used PBMCs, obtained before TCRalphabeta/CD19-depleted stem cell transplant. The source of these receptors is a boy under three years old with acute myeloid leukemia, due to receive a stem cell transplant.

This clonotype was found many times. The rearrangement links TRBV4-2 to TRBJ2-6; D remains ambiguous. Per germline, CDR1 LGHNA and CDR2 YNFKEQ. The CDR3 runs to 14 residues. Trimming removed 6 bases at V and 2 bases at J, with 8 bases between. The CDR3 nucleotides are TGTGCCAGCAGGGGTGACGCTGGGGCCAACGTCCTGACTTTC. Encoded protein: CASRGDAGANVLTF.

The chain has TRBV19 and TRBJ2-3, with a tentative D call TRBD2 (7 bases). The ends were cut back, 9 bases at V and 3 bases at J, with 13 bases in the middle. The CDR3 covers 13 residues. Germline V CDR1 and CDR2: LNHDA, SQIVND (reference sequence). The CDR3 is CASSGEGTDTQYF. CDR3 in DNA: TGTGCCAGCTCAGGGGAGGGGACAGATACGCAGTATTTT.

The sample holds many counts of this clonotype. The gene calls are TRBV6-2 or TRBV6-3 and TRBJ1-5, with a weak D call TRBD1 (5 bases). Germline CDR1 MNHEY, CDR2 SVGEGT. Trimming shortened V by 2 bases and J by 3 bases, and 8 bases separated the two germline ends. This CDR3 comprises 14 residues. The CDR3 nucleotides read TGTGCCAGCAGTTACAGGGGAGCCAATCAGCCCCAGCATTTT. It specifies CASSYRGANQPQHF.

This clonotype has a count of ten or more. V is TRBV5-1 and J is TRBJ2-3; perhaps TRBD2 as D (5 bases). V lost 4 bases and J 3 bases, leaving 18 bases between the germline ends. The CDR3 runs to 16 residues. Germline V CDR1 and CDR2: SGHRS, YFSETQ. The CDR3 DNA reads as TGCGCCAGCAGCGACAATCCCGGACTTCTTACAGATACGCAGTATTTT. Protein sequence: CASSDNPGLLTDTQYF.